The clone carrying this T cell receptor (beta chain) was observed once. The CDR3 contains 13 residues. Trimming cost V 5 bases and J 8 bases, with 16 bases left between them. Germline V gene lookup returns CDR1 MNHEY and CDR2 SVGAGI. This sample is drawn from a study of blood T cell repertoires in COVID-19. Assay used: immunoSEQ multiplex PCR; TCRdb lists only in-frame clones, some missing. The data show roughly 100,000 clones, with 90% to 95% seen just once and about 6.3% held by the top ten. V usage is TRBV6-5 and J usage is TRBJ2-7; tentatively, D is TRBD2 (5 bases). The sequencing input was peripheral blood. This TCR was recovered from a human donor in a cohort sampled during active COVID-19. The chain's CDR3 is CASSPLREGKQYF. The DNA for the CDR3 is TGTGCCAGCAGTCCTCTACGAGAGGGTAAGCAGTACTTC.